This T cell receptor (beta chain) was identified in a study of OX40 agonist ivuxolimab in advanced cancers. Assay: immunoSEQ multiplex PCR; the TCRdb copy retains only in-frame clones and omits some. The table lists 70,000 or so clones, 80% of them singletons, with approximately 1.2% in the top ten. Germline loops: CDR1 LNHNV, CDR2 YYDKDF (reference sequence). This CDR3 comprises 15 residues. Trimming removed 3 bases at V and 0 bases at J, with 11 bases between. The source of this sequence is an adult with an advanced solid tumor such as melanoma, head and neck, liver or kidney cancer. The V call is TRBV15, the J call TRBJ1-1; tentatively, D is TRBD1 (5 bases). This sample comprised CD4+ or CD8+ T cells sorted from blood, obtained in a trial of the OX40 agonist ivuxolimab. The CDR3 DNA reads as TGTGCCACCAGCAGGGACAAGGGGATGAACACTGAAGCTTTCTTT. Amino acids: CATSRDKGMNTEAFF.